The 22 T cell receptor beta chains below come from one sample, sequenced in a study of cytomegalovirus exposure and HLA in healthy donors. In the PCR, 60 Vbeta and 13 Jbeta primers were used. Sequencing was performed with immunoSEQ multiplex PCR; in TCRdb, only in-frame clones are kept and a portion is missing. In the table there are more than 150,000 clones, 70% to 80% of which are singletons. The sample was PBMCs. The receptors were sampled from a male donor in good health and CMV-seronegative.

This clone showed up just a few times. The genes are TRBV5-1 and TRBJ2-3; weak D call: TRBD1 (6 bases). Trimming took 2 bases from V and 0 from J, leaving 7 bases between them. CDR3 size: 14 residues. The V gene's germline CDR1 is SGHRS and CDR2 YFSETQ. DNA of the CDR3: TGCGCCAGCAGCTTCGGACAGAGCACAGATACGCAGTATTTT. This encodes CASSFGQSTDTQYF.

The gene calls are TRBV5-1 and TRBJ1-1; a possible D gene is TRBD1 (6 bases). The ends were cut back, 0 bases at V and 1 base at J, with 10 bases in the middle. The CDR3 is 15 amino acids. Looked up from germline, CDR1 is SGHRS and CDR2 is YFSETQ. CDR3 amino acids: CASSLGGQRNTEAFF. CDR3 nucleotide sequence: TGCGCCAGCAGCTTGGGGGGACAAAGGAACACTGAAGCTTTCTTT.

The chain uses TRBV30 and TRBJ2-3; 14 nucleotides match TRBD2. Germline CDR1 GTSNPN, CDR2 SVGIG (reference sequence). This CDR3 region has 15 residues. The J segment lost 4 bases and the V segment lost 6 bases, leaving 6 bases of the junction unmatched. DNA of the CDR3: TGTGCCTGCCCCGGGACTAGCGGGAGTCCAGATACGCAGTATTTT. It encodes CACPGTSGSPDTQYF.

The genes are TRBV30 and TRBJ1-3, with TRBD1 as a possible D gene (5 bases). Trimming shortened V by 6 bases and J by 2 bases, and 17 bases separated the two germline ends. The length of the CDR3 is 15 residues. Germline assignment: CDR1 GTSNPN and CDR2 SVGIG (reference sequence). The CDR3 sequence: CACPLVGQAGNTIYF. DNA of the CDR3: TGTGCCTGTCCTCTCGTGGGGCAGGCTGGAAACACCATATATTTT.

This chain uses TRBV11-2 with TRBJ1-4; no reliable D call. CDR1 is SGHAT, CDR2 FQNNGV, per germline. Trimming took off 1 base at V and 3 bases at J, with 9 bases between the two ends. The CDR3 contains 15 residues. CDR3 protein: CASSLGVQSNEKLFF. CDR3 DNA sequence: TGTGCCAGCAGCTTAGGTGTACAGTCTAATGAAAAACTGTTTTTT.

The rearrangement joins TRBV13 to TRBJ2-4; 7 nucleotides agree with TRBD2. This CDR3 contains 13 residues. V shed 5 bases, J shed 4 bases, and the junction held 2 bases outside the gene matches. The germline gives CDR1 PRHDT, CDR2 FYEKMQ (reference sequence). The CDR3 spells CASSGGDKNIQYF. CDR3 nucleotides: TGTGCCAGCAGCGGGGGGGATAAAAACATTCAGTACTTC.

The chain is built from TRBV11-3 and TRBJ1-1; 8 nucleotides line up with TRBD1. The CDR3 runs to 14 residues. The germline gives CDR1 SGHNT, CDR2 YENEEA. V lost 5 bases, J lost 6 bases, and 8 bases stayed unmatched. CDR3 DNA sequence: TGTGCCAGCAGCCCGACAGGGGCGGGAGCTGAAGCTTTCTTT. Its protein is CASSPTGAGAEAFF.

This sequence joins TRBV2 and TRBJ1-5; 9 bases match TRBD1. The V gene's germline CDR1 is SNHLY and CDR2 FYNNEI. The trim removed 4 bases at V and 9 bases at J, leaving 7 bases unmatched. CDR3 length equals 14 residues. The DNA of the CDR3 is TGTGCCAGCAGTGGGGGGGGACAGGGAGGGCCCCAGCATTTT. This encodes CASSGGGQGGPQHF.

V usage is TRBV4-2 and J usage is TRBJ2-5; 8 bases are a match to TRBD2. The J segment lost 3 bases and the V segment lost 1 base, leaving 4 bases of the junction unmatched. This CDR3 has 15 residues. CDR1 and CDR2 (germline): LGHNA, YNFKEQ. CDR3 in amino acids: CASSQALGGEETQYF. Written as DNA, the CDR3 is TGTGCCAGCAGCCAAGCCCTCGGGGGGGAAGAGACCCAGTACTTC.

The V call is TRBV7-2, the J call TRBJ1-2; the D gene is possibly TRBD1 (6 bases). Germline CDR1 reads SGHTA; CDR2 reads FQGNSA. Between the trimmed V and J ends, which lost 5 bases and 5 bases, there was a span of 15 bases. CDR3 length: 14 amino acids. The CDR3 spells CASSPPRGGYGYTF. The DNA of the CDR3 is TGTGCCAGCAGCCCCCCCAGGGGTGGATATGGCTACACCTTC.

The rearrangement joins TRBV7-8 to TRBJ2-1; 8 bases align to TRBD2. The CDR3 sequence is 15 residues long. Germline V gives CDR1 SGHVS, CDR2 FQNEAQ. V shed 1 base, J shed 7 bases, and the junction held 6 bases outside the gene matches. DNA of the CDR3: TGTGCCAGCAGCTTAGGGCCAGCGGGAGTAAATGAGCAGTTCTTC. Translating gives CASSLGPAGVNEQFF. The full variable domain, its missing parts supplied by reference TRBV7-8 and TRBJ2-1, is GAGVSQSPRYKVAKRGQDVALRCDPISGHVSLFWYQQALGQGPEFLTYFQNEAQLDKSGLPSDRFFAERPEGSVSTLKIQRTQQEDSAVYLCASSLGPAGVNEQFFGPGTRLTVL.

The chain is built from TRBV6-5 and TRBJ1-2; D not certain. The V end lost 4 bases, the J end lost 3 bases, and 15 bases lay between the germline ends. Germline V gene sequence: CDR1 MNHEY, CDR2 SVGAGI. This CDR3 has 15 residues. This chain's CDR3 is CASSSSGSGYYGYTF. DNA for the CDR3: TGTGCCAGCAGTTCCTCGGGTTCGGGTTACTATGGCTACACCTTC.

This sequence joins TRBV9 and TRBJ1-6; 7 bases line up with TRBD1. This CDR3 is 17 amino acids long. Trimming cost V 3 bases and J 4 bases; bases outside gene matches: 10. From germline, CDR1 is SGDLS and CDR2 YYNGEE. The DNA of the CDR3 is TGTGCCAGCAGCGCAACAGGGGCTCTATCTTATAATTCACCCCTCCACTTT. Residues: CASSATGALSYNSPLHF.

Points on this clone: Relative to the germline gene, one junction end is altered; a read error may explain this. V gene TRBV7-9 combines with J gene TRBJ1-1; weak D call: TRBD1 (6 bases). The CDR3 has 11 residues. Per the germline V gene, CDR1 is SEHNR and CDR2 is FQNEAQ (reference sequence). CDR3 sequence reads: CSSSLDREAFF. The CDR3 coding sequence is TGTTCCAGCAGCTTAGACAGGGAAGCTTTCTTT.

J is TRBJ1-3 and V is TRBV7-9, with 9 bases identical to TRBD1. The V gene end was trimmed by 0 bases and the J gene end by 4 bases; junction bases not matched to a gene: 4. Germline V gene lookup returns CDR1 SEHNR and CDR2 FQNEAQ (reference sequence). The CDR3 covers 16 residues. The CDR3 is CASSLAGQGIGNTIYF. The CDR3 DNA sequence: TGTGCCAGCAGCTTAGCGGGACAGGGTATCGGAAACACCATATATTTT.

The CDR3 protein is CASSPFREDGYTF. In DNA, the CDR3 is TGTGCCAGCTCACCATTCCGGGAGGATGGCTACACCTTC. This chain uses TRBV18 with TRBJ1-2; unclear D gene. V was shortened by 2 bases and J by 6 bases, with 10 bases between the two germline ends. Germline CDR1 is KGHSH and CDR2 is LQKENI. The CDR3 is made up of 13 amino acids.

CDR3 bases: TGTGCCACCAGCAGAGAACAGAGAAATGAAGCTTTCTTT. This encodes CATSREQRNEAFF. V gene TRBV15 combines with J gene TRBJ1-1; D is unclear. CDR3 size: 13 residues. V lost 0 bases and J 7 bases, leaving 9 bases between the germline ends. Germline-derived CDR1 and CDR2 are LNHNV and YYDKDF (reference sequence).

This clone was counted only a few times. The chain links TRBV5-1 to TRBJ1-2; 10 nucleotides align to TRBD1. J gave up 7 bases and V 2 bases, and 2 bases lay outside the gene matches. The CDR3 spans 13 residues. Germline assignment: CDR1 SGHRS and CDR2 YFSETQ. CDR3 sequence reads: CASSFGQGGGYTF. DNA of the CDR3: TGCGCCAGCAGCTTTGGACAGGGGGGTGGCTACACCTTC.

The J gene is TRBJ2-1, the V gene TRBV2; 12 bases line up with TRBD2. The CDR3 loop spans 13 amino acids. With V trimmed by 6 bases and J by 8 bases, 2 bases remained unmatched. Germline V gives CDR1 SNHLY, CDR2 FYNNEI. CDR3 nucleotide sequence: TGTGCCAGCAGACTAGCGGGAGGTCATGAGCAGTTCTTC. This encodes CASRLAGGHEQFF.

This clone was recorded only once. The rearrangement uses TRBV15 and TRBJ1-1, with 9 bases fitting TRBD1. Germline trimming cut 4 bases from V and 5 bases from J; bases unmatched to any gene: 5. Germline assignment: CDR1 LNHNV and CDR2 YYDKDF (reference sequence). The CDR3 consists of 14 residues. CDR3 coding DNA: TGTGCCACCAGCATCCGGGACAGGGTAACTGAAGCTTTCTTT. Protein: CATSIRDRVTEAFF.

This sequence joins TRBV5-1 and TRBJ1-1, with D possibly TRBD1 on 6 matching bases. This CDR3 has 16 residues. Per the germline V gene, CDR1 is SGHRS and CDR2 is YFSETQ. Trimming took 5 bases from V and 6 from J, leaving 23 bases between them. CDR3 residues: CASSSHDEGDKAEAFF. The DNA for the CDR3 is TGCGCCAGCAGTTCTCATGATGAGGGGGATAAGGCTGAAGCTTTCTTT.

The chain recombines TRBV5-1 with TRBJ1-1; TRBD1 aligns across 7 bases. CDR3 length: 14 amino acids. Germline V gene lookup returns CDR1 SGHRS and CDR2 YFSETQ. After removal of 6 bases from V and 1 base from J, the junction contained 6 bases not matched to a gene. This chain's CDR3 is CASNDRVGNTEAFF. CDR3 bases: TGCGCCAGCAACGACAGGGTAGGGAACACTGAAGCTTTCTTT.